This T cell receptor beta chain comes out of a study of beta chain features in type 1 diabetes. The CDR3 is 16 residues long. J lost 2 bases, V lost 3 bases, and 7 bases had no gene match. The germline CDR1 and CDR2 sequences are SEHNR and FQNEAQ (reference sequence). TCRB transcripts that were expressed got sequenced, as all of the isolated RNA had been reverse transcribed. TCRdb's copy holds only in-frame clones and misses some; the assay was immunoSEQ multiplex PCR. The data show 130,000 or so clones, approximately 9.8% seen once. The source material was central memory CD4+ T cells from blood. This receptor was identified in a woman aged 40 to 49 in good health. The rearrangement joins TRBV7-9 to TRBJ2-1, with TRBD2 identical over 7 bases. The CDR3 region is CASSLGGISAYNEQFF. The CDR3 DNA is TGTGCCAGCAGCTTGGGGGGGATATCGGCCTACAATGAGCAGTTCTTC.